This T cell receptor (beta chain) was profiled in a study of T cell clonotyping in hematopoietic cell transplantation. Overall study results and limits: Recipient TCR diversity dropped after transplant; expanded clonotypes rose from day 30 to 180. Broader posttransplant TCR repertoire diversity was predicted by graft donor and pretransplant recipient Inverse Simpson Index values. At the given depth, recipient repertoires were over 97% de novo clonotypes. CD4 and CD8 repertoire contributions could not be separated without sorting.

Only in-frame clones appear in the TCRdb table, and some are missing; sequencing was by immunoSEQ multiplex PCR. The profile covers 25,000 to 35,000 clones, with approximately 94% appearing a single time and 2% to 2.5% taken by the ten largest. Stated time point: recipient sample about 28 days before transplant, after cytoreduction. V gave up 7 bases and J gave up 6 bases; unmatched junction bases: 12. The germline CDR1 and CDR2 sequences are MNHEY and SVGAGI. The CDR3 contains 15 residues. Details on this clone: Antigen: not known.

The sample in question was peripheral blood mononuclear cells, obtained before stem cell transplant. This TCR derives from a man aged 45-65 years with acute myeloid leukemia. Some clones in this sample may be carry-over from other donors' samples. The chain employs TRBV6-5 and TRBJ2-3, with 8 bases lining up with TRBD1. CDR3 sequence (DNA): TGTGCCAGCACTAGACAGGGGAGGATCGGCGATACGCAGTATTTT. Its protein is CASTRQGRIGDTQYF.